Below are 27 T cell receptor beta chains sequenced from a single sample in a study of blood T cell repertoires in COVID-19. Repertoires were generated with immunoSEQ multiplex PCR, while TCRdb's copy carries only in-frame clones and drops some. Of some 66,000 clones listed, 70% to 90% were seen once; the top ten hold under 9.5%. Sequenced material: peripheral blood. Receptors were obtained from a human donor with active COVID-19. The donor label of this sample is uncertain.

The chain recombines TRBV9 with TRBJ2-1; D is undetermined. The CDR3 length is 15 residues. Germline V CDR1 and CDR2: SGDLS, YYNGEE. Trimming took 0 bases from V and 7 from J, leaving 14 bases between them. Here the CDR3 DNA reads TGTGCCAGCAGCGTAGGGAGCGCCTCCTCTAATGAGCAGTTCTTC. Translation gives CASSVGSASSNEQFF.

This sequence joins TRBV3-1 (or the pseudogene TRBV3-2) and TRBJ2-1; D is perhaps TRBD2 (6 bases). This CDR3 spans 15 amino acids. Germline CDR1 LGHDT, CDR2 YNNKEL (reference sequence). Between the trimmed V and J ends, which lost 3 bases and 4 bases, there was a span of 13 bases. The CDR3 DNA reads as TGTGCCAGCAGCCATCCCCGGGGGAGTTACAATGAGCAGTTCTTC. Its protein product is CASSHPRGSYNEQFF.

This clone is a singleton in its sample. The J gene is TRBJ1-2, the V gene TRBV19; the match to TRBD1 covers 10 bases. CDR1 and CDR2 (germline): LNHDA, SQIVND (reference sequence). The length of the CDR3 is 14 residues. J gave up 4 bases and V 7 bases, and 6 bases lay outside the gene matches. CDR3 loop: CASIGTGERYGYTF. The CDR3, as DNA: TGTGCCAGTATCGGGACAGGGGAACGCTATGGCTACACCTTC.

This clone was seen just once. The chain recombines TRBV9 with TRBJ2-3, with D possibly matching TRBD2 (6 bases). Germline V gene sequence: CDR1 SGDLS, CDR2 YYNGEE. The CDR3 contains 13 residues. With 4 bases removed from V and 9 bases from J, the gap between germline ends came to 15 bases. CDR3 coding DNA: TGTGCCAGCAGCCCGGCCGCAGCGGGCACGCAGTATTTT. Protein: CASSPAAAGTQYF.

The gene calls are TRBV28 and TRBJ2-3; the match to TRBD2 covers 11 bases. J gave up 4 bases and V 5 bases, and 14 bases lay outside the gene matches. There are 18 residues in the CDR3. CDR1 is MDHEN, CDR2 SYDVKM, per germline. CDR3 region: CASSPEGIAGGPADTQYF. In nucleotides, the CDR3 is TGTGCCAGCAGTCCCGAGGGGATAGCGGGAGGGCCGGCAGATACGCAGTATTTT.

The chain combines TRBV7-2 with TRBJ2-7; D might be TRBD2 (5 bases). Germline V gene sequence: CDR1 SGHTA, CDR2 FQGNSA. Trimming shortened V by 1 base and J by 3 bases, and 13 bases separated the two germline ends. This CDR3 contains 15 residues. The CDR3 sequence: CASSLGGRTVYEQYF. The CDR3 bases are TGTGCCAGCAGCTTAGGAGGGCGGACCGTCTACGAGCAGTACTTC.

The chain has TRBV11-3 and TRBJ1-6; possible D gene TRBD1, 6 bases. The CDR3 is 14 residues long. V dropped 2 bases and J dropped 6 bases, with 8 bases sitting between them. CDR1 and CDR2 (germline): SGHNT, YENEEA. This CDR3 reads CASSLTGFNSPLHF. In nucleotides, the CDR3 is TGTGCCAGCAGCTTAACAGGGTTTAATTCACCCCTCCACTTT. Drawing the rest from reference TRBV11-3 and TRBJ1-6, the complete variable domain is EAGVVQSPRYKIIEKKQPVAFWCNPISGHNTLYWYLQNLGQGPELLIRYENEEAVDDSQLPKDRFSAERLKGVDSTLKIQPAELGDSAVYLCASSLTGFNSPLHFGNGTRLTVT.

The V gene is TRBV7-9, the J gene TRBJ1-4; possible D gene TRBD1, 5 bases. This CDR3 region has 16 residues. With 1 base removed from V and 5 bases from J, the gap between germline ends came to 14 bases. Germline V gene sequence: CDR1 SEHNR, CDR2 FQNEAQ (reference sequence). The CDR3 loop reads CASSLDAGMKNEKLFF. The CDR3 nucleotides are TGTGCCAGCAGCTTAGACGCAGGGATGAAGAATGAAAAACTGTTTTTT.

This chain connects TRBV5-4 to TRBJ2-2; weak D call: TRBD2 (5 bases). Trimming stripped 2 bases from V and 4 bases from J, with 15 bases between. Germline assignment: CDR1 SGHNT and CDR2 YYREEE (reference sequence). The length of the CDR3 is 16 residues. CDR3 sequence (DNA): TGTGCCAGCAGCTTTTCTCGCCGGGATCCCACCGGGGAGCTGTTTTTT. Encoded protein: CASSFSRRDPTGELFF.

This clone has just one count. The DNA for the CDR3 is TGCGCCAGCAGCCAGGTGACAGGGGGCAATGAAAAACTGTTTTTT. It codes for CASSQVTGGNEKLFF. This chain connects TRBV4-3 to TRBJ1-4; 10 bases align to TRBD1. Per germline, CDR1 LGHNA and CDR2 YSLEER. Trimming at V came to 3 bases and at J to 5 bases, leaving 3 bases not matched to a gene. The CDR3 is 15 residues long.

This clone was recorded a few times. The gene calls are TRBV15 and TRBJ2-3, with 11 positions matching TRBD2. Germline values: CDR1 LNHNV, CDR2 YYDKDF (reference sequence). This CDR3 is 13 amino acids long. V shed 8 bases and J 4 bases; nucleotides not matched to a gene: 2. CDR3 nucleotides: TGTGCCACCGGGACTAGCGGTTCAGATACGCAGTATTTT. Encoded protein: CATGTSGSDTQYF.

This chain uses TRBV28 with TRBJ2-7; 13 bases fit TRBD2. V lost 5 bases and J lost 7; bases outside the gene matches: 5. Germline values: CDR1 MDHEN, CDR2 SYDVKM. The CDR3 runs to 14 residues. CDR3 DNA: TGTGCCAGCAGTCCGGGACTAGCGGGAAGGGAGCAGTACTTC. Protein product: CASSPGLAGREQYF.

The rearrangement joins TRBV11-2 to TRBJ2-7, with TRBD1 matching 10 bases. Losses at the gene ends were 1 base for V and 3 bases for J; bases not matched to a gene: 6. This CDR3 has 16 residues. Germline loops: CDR1 SGHAT, CDR2 FQNNGV. CDR3 in amino acids: CASSLAPWDRGYEQYF. The CDR3 DNA follows: TGTGCCAGCAGCTTAGCCCCCTGGGACAGGGGCTACGAGCAGTACTTC.

The chain joins TRBV10-2 to TRBJ2-1; 10 nucleotides align to TRBD2. Germline CDR1 WSHSY, CDR2 SAAADI. V lost 3 bases to trimming and J lost 8 bases; unmatched junction nucleotides: 4. There are 14 residues in the CDR3. The CDR3: CASSESGGADEQFF. For the CDR3, the DNA is TGCGCCAGCAGTGAAAGCGGGGGGGCCGATGAGCAGTTCTTC.

This chain links TRBV7-2 with TRBJ2-2; no clear D gene. The CDR3 loop spans 15 amino acids. CDR1 is SGHTA and CDR2 is FQGNSA in the germline V gene. Trimming stripped 2 bases from V and 0 bases from J, with 7 bases between. DNA of the CDR3: TGTGCCAGCAGCTTAAATGGAGCGAACACCGGGGAGCTGTTTTTT. Residues: CASSLNGANTGELFF. The variable domain in full, with the rest retrieved from reference TRBV7-2 and TRBJ2-2, is GAGVSQSPSNKVTEKGKDVELRCDPISGHTALYWYRQSLGQGLEFLIYFQGNSAPDKSGLPSDRFSAERTGGSVSTLTIQRTQQEDSAVYLCASSLNGANTGELFFGEGSRLTVL.

The CDR3 loop reads CASSVGQGASYEQYF. CDR3 coding DNA: TGTGCCAGCAGCGTCGGACAGGGGGCTTCCTACGAGCAGTACTTC. V and J are TRBV9 and TRBJ2-7; 11 nucleotides align to TRBD1. Germline CDR1 SGDLS, CDR2 YYNGEE. The CDR3 has 15 residues. V trimming: 2 bases; J trimming: 1 base; junction bases outside the gene matches: 2.

This chain links TRBV10-3 with TRBJ2-7; 10 nucleotides align to TRBD1. With V trimmed by 2 bases and J by 6 bases, 4 bases remained unmatched. This CDR3 comprises 14 residues. CDR1 and CDR2 from the germline V gene are ENHRY and SYGVKD. The CDR3 protein is CAISERQGAAEQYF. The CDR3 bases are TGTGCCATCAGTGAGCGACAGGGGGCGGCCGAGCAGTACTTC.

This clone was counted only a few times. The CDR3 DNA reads as TGTGCCAGCAGCCCTTGGACAGATTATGGCTACACCTTC. Its translation: CASSPWTDYGYTF. V usage is TRBV5-6 and J usage is TRBJ1-2, with D possibly TRBD1 on 6 matching bases. Trimming shortened V by 4 bases and J by 5 bases, and 12 bases separated the two germline ends. Germline V gives CDR1 SGHDT, CDR2 YYEEEE. The CDR3 has 13 residues. Full variable domain (outside the CDR3, taken from reference TRBV5-6 and TRBJ1-2): DAGVTQSPTHLIKTRGQQVTLRCSPKSGHDTVSWYQQALGQGPQFIFQYYEEEERQRGNFPDRFSGHQFPNYSSELNVNALLLGDSALYLCASSPWTDYGYTFGSGTRLTVV.

As for this clone: Additional DNA sequences in this sample encode the identical CDR3. This CDR3 is CASSLAAGGRADTQYF. The DNA of the CDR3 is TGTGCCAGCAGCTTGGCAGCGGGGGGGCGGGCAGATACGCAGTATTTT. The V gene is TRBV5-5, the J gene TRBJ2-3; 10 positions agree with TRBD2. Trimming at V came to 0 bases and at J to 4 bases, leaving 5 bases not matched to a gene. The CDR3 consists of 16 residues. Germline CDR1 reads SGHKS; CDR2 reads YYEKEE (reference sequence).

V and J are TRBV5-1 and TRBJ2-3; unclear D gene. The germline V gene encodes CDR1 SGHRS and CDR2 YFSETQ. The CDR3 totals 13 residues. The V end lost 0 bases, the J end lost 3 bases, and 5 bases lay between the germline ends. The DNA for the CDR3 is TGCGCCAGCAGCTTGGACGGTACAGATACGCAGTATTTT. Protein: CASSLDGTDTQYF.

Here the CDR3 DNA reads TGTGCCAGCAGCCCCTCGGCGGGAGGGGGTGAGCAGTTCTTC. The encoded protein is CASSPSAGGGEQFF. This sequence joins TRBV7-2 and TRBJ2-1; 9 bases fit TRBD2. The CDR3 covers 14 residues. The V gene's germline CDR1 is SGHTA and CDR2 FQGNSA. The ends lost 5 bases at V and 9 bases at J; junction bases unmatched: 8. The variable domain in full, with the rest retrieved from reference TRBV7-2 and TRBJ2-1, is GAGVSQSPSNKVTEKGKDVELRCDPISGHTALYWYRQSLGQGLEFLIYFQGNSAPDKSGLPSDRFSAERTGGSVSTLTIQRTQQEDSAVYLCASSPSAGGGEQFFGPGTRLTVL.

V gene TRBV7-3 combines with J gene TRBJ2-3, with TRBD2 matching 12 bases. Germline V gene data show CDR1 as SGHTA and CDR2 as FQGTGA. The CDR3 has 18 amino acids. After removal of 5 bases from V and 0 bases from J, the junction contained 9 bases not matched to a gene. The CDR3 here is CASSPLAGGYTSTDTQYF. In DNA form, the CDR3 reads TGTGCCAGCAGCCCTCTAGCGGGGGGGTATACTAGCACAGATACGCAGTATTTT. Full variable domain (missing parts from reference TRBV7-3 and TRBJ2-3): GAGVSQTPSNKVTEKGKYVELRCDPISGHTALYWYRQSLGQGPEFLIYFQGTGAADDSGLPNDRFFAVRPEGSVSTLKIQRTERGDSAVYLCASSPLAGGYTSTDTQYFGPGTRLTVL.

This sequence joins TRBV6-6 and TRBJ1-5; the D is unclear. The CDR3 contains 14 residues. The germline V gene encodes CDR1 MNHNY and CDR2 SVGAGI (reference sequence). Trimming removed 6 bases from V and 0 bases from J, with 9 bases in between. The chain's CDR3 is CASSQPGSNQPQHF. In DNA, the CDR3 is TGTGCCAGCAGCCAGCCGGGTAGCAATCAGCCCCAGCATTTT.

V is TRBV14 and J is TRBJ2-3; 9 positions agree with TRBD2. Germline V gene data show CDR1 as SGHDN and CDR2 as FVKESK. V lost 4 bases, J lost 4 bases, and 6 bases stayed unmatched. The length of the CDR3 is 15 residues. CDR3 residues: CASSRSGGTPDTQYF. CDR3 DNA: TGTGCCAGCAGCCGAAGCGGGGGGACCCCAGATACGCAGTATTTT.

The chain uses TRBV7-9 and TRBJ2-3; TRBD1 agrees at 7 bases. The CDR3 runs to 16 residues. J gave up 2 bases and V 5 bases, and 10 bases lay outside the gene matches. CDR1 is SEHNR, CDR2 FQNEAQ, per germline (reference sequence). The CDR3 sequence: CASSPGQESSTDTQYF. The CDR3 coding sequence is TGTGCCAGCAGCCCTGGACAGGAGTCCTCCACAGATACGCAGTATTTT. Full variable domain (remainder filled in from reference TRBV7-9 and TRBJ2-3): DTGVSQNPRHKITKRGQNVTFRCDPISEHNRLYWYRQTLGQGPEFLTYFQNEAQLEKSRLLSDRFSAERPKGSFSTLEIQRTEQGDSAMYLCASSPGQESSTDTQYFGPGTRLTVL.

This chain uses TRBV7-8 with TRBJ2-1, with 10 bases matching TRBD2. Germline-derived CDR1 and CDR2 are SGHVS and FQNEAQ. The CDR3 has 15 amino acids. The trim removed 5 bases at V and 8 bases at J, leaving 9 bases unmatched. In DNA form, the CDR3 reads TGTGCCAGCAGCGTCAGCGGGGGGGCGGGCCATGAGCAGTTCTTC. This encodes CASSVSGGAGHEQFF.

The chain carries TRBV19 and TRBJ2-6; D possibly corresponds to TRBD1 (5 bases). In germline, CDR1 is LNHDA, CDR2 SQIVND (reference sequence). There are 15 residues in the CDR3. Trimming took off 6 bases at V and 0 bases at J, with 9 bases between the two ends. CDR3 sequence reads: CASSIDSSGANVLTF. The CDR3 DNA sequence: TGTGCCAGTAGCATTGACAGCTCTGGGGCCAACGTCCTGACTTTC.